This T cell receptor (beta chain) was observed in a study of cytomegalovirus exposure and HLA in healthy donors. Study results and caveats: Researchers reported in a later analysis that a missense DCLRE1C variant was tied to TCR beta V- and J-gene trimming. Several of the most significant clusters appeared, in a later analysis, to be linked to common viral pathogens. Whilst most TCR sequences proved rare, a subset of public TCRs occurred across many donors.

Comment on this clone: No antigen is known for it.

Use of 60 Vbeta and 13 Jbeta primers characterized the PCR. Per the original methods: Unique TCR beta chains numbered roughly 84 million in a later analysis, with about 11 million shared. Some clones are missing from TCRdb's copy, which holds only in-frame ones; the method was immunoSEQ multiplex PCR. V and J calls and clone size are those listed in that table; D and trimming were worked out from the DNA. The sample has 100,000 or so clones, roughly 60% seen once. Looked up from germline, CDR1 is MGHRA and CDR2 is YSYEKL. V lost 1 base to trimming and J lost 9 bases; unmatched junction nucleotides: 4. The CDR3 has 14 residues.

The receptor was derived from a woman aged 30 to 39 in good health and CMV-seropositive. The source material was PBMCs. The V and J genes are TRBV4-1 and TRBJ2-1, with 9 bases fitting TRBD2. This CDR3 reads CASSQGIAGVEQFF. In nucleotides, the CDR3 is TGCGCCAGCAGCCAAGGGATAGCGGGAGTTGAGCAGTTCTTC.